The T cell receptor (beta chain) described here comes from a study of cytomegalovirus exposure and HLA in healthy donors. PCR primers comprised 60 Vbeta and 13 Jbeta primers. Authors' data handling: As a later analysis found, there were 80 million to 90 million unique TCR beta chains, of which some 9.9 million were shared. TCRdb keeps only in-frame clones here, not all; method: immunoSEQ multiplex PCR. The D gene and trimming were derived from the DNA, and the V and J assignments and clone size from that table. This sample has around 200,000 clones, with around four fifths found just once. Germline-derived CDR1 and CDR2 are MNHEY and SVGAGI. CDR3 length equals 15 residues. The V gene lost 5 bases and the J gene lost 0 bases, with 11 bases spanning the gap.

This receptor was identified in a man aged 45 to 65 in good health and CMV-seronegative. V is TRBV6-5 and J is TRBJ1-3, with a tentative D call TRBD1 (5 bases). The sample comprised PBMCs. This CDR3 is CASSRARVSGNTIYF. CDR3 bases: TGTGCCAGCAGTCGCGCCAGGGTCTCTGGAAACACCATATATTTT.